A selection of T cell receptor beta chains follows, all from one sample in a study of cytomegalovirus exposure and HLA in healthy donors. Clones were read by immunoSEQ multiplex PCR, and TCRdb kept only the in-frame ones, dropping some. This table holds some 43,000 clones. The sample comprised PBMCs. These TCRs come from a woman in her 30s in good health and CMV-seronegative. CDR3s include the opening cysteine and the closing phenylalanine or tryptophan. A D gene is named only where the DNA matches it firmly.

j_call: TRBJ1-2
d_call: -
v_call: TRBV18
cdr3_nt: TGTGCCAGCTCACCCGGGGGGTACTATGGCTACACCTTC
cdr3_aa: CASSPGGYYGYTF

j_call: TRBJ1-2
d_call: -
v_call: TRBV19
cdr3_nt: TGTGCCAGTACAGGGAGGGACTATGGCTACACCTTC
cdr3_aa: CASTGRDYGYTF

j_call: TRBJ2-5
d_call: TRBD2
v_call: TRBV4-3
cdr3_nt: TGCGCCAGCAGCCAACGGTTTCTAGCGGGACAAGAGACCCAGTACTTC
cdr3_aa: CASSQRFLAGQETQYF

j_call: TRBJ2-7
d_call: TRBD2
v_call: TRBV7-2
cdr3_nt: TGTGCCAGCAGCACTAGCGGGAGGGGATACGAGCAGTACTTC
cdr3_aa: CASSTSGRGYEQYF

j_call: TRBJ2-2
d_call: -
v_call: TRBV27
cdr3_nt: TGTGCCAGCAGTAAGGGGACCGGGGAGCTGTTTTTT
cdr3_aa: CASSKGTGELFF

j_call: TRBJ1-5
d_call: TRBD1
v_call: TRBV28
cdr3_nt: TGTGCCAGCAGTTTAATCAGGGCAGGGGGGACCAATCAGCCCCAGCATTTT
cdr3_aa: CASSLIRAGGTNQPQHF

j_call: TRBJ1-4
d_call: -
v_call: TRBV6-6
cdr3_nt: TGTGCCAGCAGTTACGGCAGATCAACTAATGAAAAACTGTTTTTT
cdr3_aa: CASSYGRSTNEKLFF

j_call: TRBJ2-3
d_call: -
v_call: TRBV7-3
cdr3_nt: TGTGCCAGCAGCGCGGCGGGGACGGATACGCAGTATTTT
cdr3_aa: CASSAAGTDTQYF

j_call: TRBJ2-7
d_call: TRBD2
v_call: TRBV7-2
cdr3_nt: TGTGCCAGCAGCTTCTCAGGGACTAGCGGGAGTTTCGAGCAGTACTTC
cdr3_aa: CASSFSGTSGSFEQYF

j_call: TRBJ1-5
d_call: -
v_call: TRBV6-5
cdr3_nt: TGTGCCAGCTCTAGGGCAGGGGGCAATCAGCCCCAGCATTTT
cdr3_aa: CASSRAGGNQPQHF

j_call: TRBJ1-5
d_call: -
v_call: TRBV7-6
cdr3_nt: TGTGCCAGCAGCTTAGAGACAGGTGCAAATCAGCCCCAGCATTTT
cdr3_aa: CASSLETGANQPQHF

j_call: TRBJ2-7
d_call: TRBD2
v_call: TRBV10-3
cdr3_nt: TGTGCCATCAGTGAGTCGTTAGCGGGAGGTCTGGAGCAGTACTTC
cdr3_aa: CAISESLAGGLEQYF

j_call: TRBJ1-1
d_call: -
v_call: TRBV30
cdr3_nt: TGTGCCTGGAGTCCACGGCCGACAGACATAATTGAAGCTTTCTTT
cdr3_aa: CAWSPRPTDIIEAFF

j_call: TRBJ1-2
d_call: TRBD1
v_call: TRBV6-1
cdr3_nt: TGTGCCAGCACCAAGGACAGGGGCGATGGCTACACCTTC
cdr3_aa: CASTKDRGDGYTF

j_call: TRBJ1-1
d_call: -
v_call: TRBV28
cdr3_nt: TGTGCCAGCAGTTCGGGGACTGAAGCTTTCTTT
cdr3_aa: CASSSGTEAFF

j_call: TRBJ1-1
d_call: -
v_call: TRBV7-9
cdr3_nt: TGTGCCAGCAGCAACCAATACAGGGCCCCGGGCACTGAAGCTTTCTTT
cdr3_aa: CASSNQYRAPGTEAFF

j_call: TRBJ2-7
d_call: -
v_call: TRBV7-9
cdr3_nt: TGTGCCAGCAGCTTAGGGCGAAGCGGAAGCGCCTACGAGCAGTACTTC
cdr3_aa: CASSLGRSGSAYEQYF

j_call: TRBJ2-3
d_call: -
v_call: TRBV4-1
cdr3_nt: TGCGCCAGCAGCCAAGAGACTAGTTTGAGTAATACGCAGTATTTT
cdr3_aa: CASSQETSLSNTQYF

j_call: TRBJ1-2
d_call: TRBD1
v_call: TRBV6-5
cdr3_nt: TGTGCCAGCAGTTATATCTTGGGGACAGATCATGGCTACACCTTC
cdr3_aa: CASSYILGTDHGYTF

j_call: TRBJ1-4
d_call: -
v_call: TRBV12-5
cdr3_nt: TGTGCTAGTGCGCCAGGGAATGAAAAACTGTTTTTT
cdr3_aa: CASAPGNEKLFF

j_call: TRBJ1-1
d_call: TRBD1
v_call: TRBV18
cdr3_nt: TGTGCCAGCTCACCACTTGCCAGATCGACCCCGGGACAGAAGAACACTGAAGCTTTCTTT
cdr3_aa: CASSPLARSTPGQKNTEAFF

j_call: TRBJ2-3
d_call: TRBD1
v_call: TRBV18
cdr3_nt: TGTGCCAGCTCACAGAATATGGACAGGAACACAGATACGCAGTATTTT
cdr3_aa: CASSQNMDRNTDTQYF

j_call: TRBJ2-1
d_call: TRBD2
v_call: TRBV2
cdr3_nt: TGTGCCAGCAGTACCGGGACTAGCGGGAGGTATAATGAGCAGTTCTTC
cdr3_aa: CASSTGTSGRYNEQFF

j_call: TRBJ2-2
d_call: -
v_call: TRBV9
cdr3_nt: TGTGCCAGCAGCGTAGGACAGGACCCCAGCACCGGGGAGCTGTTTTTT
cdr3_aa: CASSVGQDPSTGELFF

j_call: TRBJ2-1
d_call: TRBD2
v_call: TRBV20-1
cdr3_nt: TGCAGTGCTAGAGATGTGACTAGCTGGTTCTTC
cdr3_aa: CSARDVTSWFF

j_call: TRBJ1-1
d_call: TRBD1
v_call: TRBV5-6
cdr3_nt: TGTGCCAGCAGCTGGTGGACAGGGCTGGGGACTGAAGCTTTCTTT
cdr3_aa: CASSWWTGLGTEAFF

j_call: TRBJ1-4
d_call: TRBD1
v_call: TRBV5-1
cdr3_nt: TGCGCCAGCAGCTTGATGGGCAGGGGGCGAAGTGAAAAACTGTTTTTT
cdr3_aa: CASSLMGRGRSEKLFF

j_call: TRBJ2-7
d_call: -
v_call: TRBV5-4
cdr3_nt: TGTGCCAGCAGCCTTTCCGGGTCCTCCTACGAGCAGTACTTC
cdr3_aa: CASSLSGSSYEQYF